This passage covers 16 T cell receptor beta chains from one sample sequenced in a study of T cells after yellow fever vaccination. TCRdb re-called the 5' RACE reads with MiXCR, one entry per CDR3 protein. The table has more than 350,000 distinct CDR3 sequences, around 10% seen once; the top ten hold roughly 18%. The sequencing here drew on PBMCs, taken on the day of the first yellow fever vaccination. These TCRs come from a man between 18 and 35 years old who received the YFV17D yellow fever vaccine.

The chain uses TRBV6-5 and TRBJ2-3; no firm D call. CDR1 is MNHEY and CDR2 is SVGAGI in the germline V gene. V was clipped by 0 bases and J by 6 bases, with 10 bases between them. The CDR3 sequence is 14 residues long. CDR3 nucleotide sequence: TGTGCCAGCAGTTACTCCCAATTACGGGATACGCAGTATTTT. As protein: CASSYSQLRDTQYF.

This clonotype came up a few times. Compared with germline, one end of the junction differs, possibly owing to a read error. This chain links TRBV12-3 or TRBV12-4 with TRBJ2-1; 9 nucleotides agree with TRBD2. The CDR3 runs to 15 residues. The DNA for the CDR3 is TGTGCCAGCAGTCTTTCGTTAGGTAGCGGGGGCCCCACGGTCTTC. The encoded protein is CASSLSLGSGGPTVF.

This clonotype was seen repeatedly, ten times or more. This chain joins TRBV5-4 and TRBJ2-3; 11 nucleotides match TRBD2. V was clipped by 5 bases and J by 4 bases; unmatched bases: 9. The CDR3 is 16 amino acids. Per germline, CDR1 SGHNT and CDR2 YYREEE (reference sequence). Here the CDR3 reads CASSSSGTSGSDTQYF. For the CDR3, the DNA is TGTGCCAGCAGTAGTTCCGGGACTAGCGGCTCAGATACGCAGTATTTT. The whole variable domain, remainder taken from reference TRBV5-4 and TRBJ2-3, is ETGVTQSPTHLIKTRGQQVTLRCSSQSGHNTVSWYQQALGQGPQFIFQYYREEENGRGNFPPRFSGLQFPNYSSELNVNALELDDSALYLCASSSSGTSGSDTQYFGPGTRLTVL.

The chain joins TRBV10-3 to TRBJ2-7; D remains unclear. V lost 1 base and J 6 bases, leaving 10 bases between the germline ends. CDR1 and CDR2 from the germline V gene are ENHRY and SYGVKD. The CDR3 totals 13 residues. The CDR3 protein is CAISEWKVAEQYF. The CDR3 coding sequence is TGTGCCATCAGTGAGTGGAAAGTAGCCGAGCAGTACTTC.

V and J are TRBV10-3 and TRBJ1-1; 12 bases fit TRBD1. This CDR3 is built from 15 residues. Looked up from germline, CDR1 is ENHRY and CDR2 is SYGVKD. V trimming: 6 bases; J trimming: 3 bases; junction bases outside the gene matches: 5. The CDR3 protein is CAIRGTGGMDTEAFF. The CDR3 DNA follows: TGTGCCATCAGGGGGACAGGGGGCATGGACACTGAAGCTTTCTTT.

This clonotype came up a few times. The chain joins TRBV6-2 or TRBV6-3 to TRBJ2-1; TRBD2 aligns across 8 bases. V dropped 6 bases and J dropped 7; count of bases not matched to a gene: 14. CDR3 length equals 16 residues. Germline V lookup: CDR1 MNHEY, CDR2 SVGEGT. The CDR3 spells CASSNLGTSLVNEQFF. CDR3 DNA: TGTGCCAGCAGCAACCTCGGGACTAGTCTTGTTAATGAGCAGTTCTTC.

The V call is TRBV5-1, the J call TRBJ2-2; D might be TRBD1 or TRBD2, each matching 5 bases. This CDR3 is 13 amino acids long. V lost 7 bases to trimming and J lost 4 bases, with 11 bases between them. Germline values: CDR1 SGHRS, CDR2 YFSETQ. CDR3 coding DNA: TGCGCCAGCGGGGGAACAGGCACCGGGGAGCTGTTTTTT. It yields the protein CASGGTGTGELFF.

The rearrangement joins TRBV7-9 to TRBJ1-3; D remains unclear. The germline CDR1 and CDR2 sequences are SEHNR and FQNEAQ (reference sequence). There are 15 residues in the CDR3. The ends were cut back, 3 bases at V and 0 bases at J, with 9 bases in the middle. The CDR3 region is CASSFRSGSGNTIYF. Written as DNA, the CDR3 is TGTGCCAGCAGCTTTCGATCGGGCTCTGGAAACACCATATATTTT.

This sequence joins TRBV4-1 and TRBJ2-1; D may match TRBD1 or TRBD2 (5 bases each). Germline V CDR1 and CDR2: MGHRA, YSYEKL. The V gene lost 4 bases and the J gene lost 0 bases, with 16 bases spanning the gap. This CDR3 is 17 amino acids long. CDR3 DNA sequence: TGCGCCAGCAGCCCCCAAGGGGCAGGGAGCTCCTACAATGAGCAGTTCTTC. Translated: CASSPQGAGSSYNEQFF.

This clonotype was seen a handful of times. The genes are TRBV12-3 or TRBV12-4 and TRBJ1-5; D ambiguous. This CDR3 comprises 17 residues. V was cut by 1 base and J by 6 bases, with 19 bases left in between. This CDR3 reads CASSLVFFPLPGQPQHF. The DNA of the CDR3 is TGTGCCAGCAGTTTAGTTTTTTTTCCCTTGCCAGGTCAGCCCCAGCATTTT.

This clonotype was counted between two and nine times. The chain carries TRBV6-2 or TRBV6-3 and TRBJ1-6; 7 positions agree with TRBD1. The trim removed 6 bases at V and 7 bases at J, leaving 6 bases unmatched. From germline, CDR1 is MNHEY and CDR2 SVGEGT. This CDR3 comprises 14 residues. The CDR3 DNA sequence: TGTGCCAGCAGCGGACAGGTCCACAATTCACCCCTCCACTTT. Amino acid sequence: CASSGQVHNSPLHF.

This clonotype was detected only a few times. The chain carries TRBV15 and TRBJ2-2; 8 bases are shared with TRBD2. This CDR3 region has 17 residues. Germline values: CDR1 LNHNV, CDR2 YYDKDF (reference sequence). Trimming took 0 bases from V and 1 from J; bases not matched to a gene: 4. In nucleotides, the CDR3 is TGTGCCACCAGCAGAGATCGTCTAGCGGGGAACACCGGGGAGCTGTTTTTT. Protein: CATSRDRLAGNTGELFF.

This clonotype was found a few times. The chain's CDR3 is CASSAGGTGGTDTQYF. CDR3 sequence (DNA): TGCGCCAGCAGCGCGGGCGGGACAGGGGGCACAGATACGCAGTATTTT. This chain connects TRBV5-1 to TRBJ2-3, with 10 bases matching TRBD1. Germline CDR1 and CDR2: SGHRS and YFSETQ. V was clipped by 4 bases and J by 1 base; unmatched bases: 6. The CDR3 is 16 residues long.

This rearrangement joins TRBV24-1 to TRBJ2-3; 7 bases agree with TRBD1. V shed 3 bases and J 2 bases; nucleotides not matched to a gene: 7. Germline CDR1 reads KGHDR; CDR2 reads SFDVKD. The CDR3 contains 16 residues. The CDR3 loop reads CATSDASGTDTDTQYF. The CDR3 DNA reads as TGTGCCACCAGTGATGCCTCCGGGACAGACACAGATACGCAGTATTTT.

This sequence joins TRBV29-1 and TRBJ2-3, with 10 bases identical to TRBD1. The CDR3 has 14 amino acids. V trimming: 6 bases; J trimming: 0 bases; junction bases outside the gene matches: 3. Germline CDR1 and CDR2: SQVTM and ANQGSEA. CDR3 sequence: CSVGQGISTDTQYF. The CDR3 DNA follows: TGCAGCGTGGGACAGGGGATAAGCACAGATACGCAGTATTTT.

This clonotype showed up just a few times. The chain has TRBV11-2 and TRBJ2-3; D is perhaps TRBD1 (5 bases). V lost 6 bases and J 6 bases, leaving 10 bases between the germline ends. The CDR3 extends over 12 amino acids. Germline V gene sequence: CDR1 SGHAT, CDR2 FQNNGV. This chain's CDR3 is CASSSGWDTQYF. Written as DNA, the CDR3 is TGTGCCAGCAGTTCAGGGTGGGATACGCAGTATTTT.